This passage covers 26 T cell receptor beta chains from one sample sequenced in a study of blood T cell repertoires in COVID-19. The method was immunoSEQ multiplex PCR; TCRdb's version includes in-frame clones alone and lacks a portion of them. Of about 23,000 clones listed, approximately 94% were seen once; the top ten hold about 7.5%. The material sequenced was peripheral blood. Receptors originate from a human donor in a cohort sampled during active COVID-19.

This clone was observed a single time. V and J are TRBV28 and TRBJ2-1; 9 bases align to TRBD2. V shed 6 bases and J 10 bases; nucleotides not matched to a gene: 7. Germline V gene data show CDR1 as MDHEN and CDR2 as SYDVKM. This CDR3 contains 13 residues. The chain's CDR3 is CASSSGAGGEQFF. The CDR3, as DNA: TGTGCCAGCAGCTCCGGGGCGGGAGGGGAGCAGTTCTTC.

CDR3 nucleotide sequence: TGCGCCAGCAGCTTGGCCAGCGGGGACACAGATACGCAGTATTTT. Its protein product is CASSLASGDTDTQYF. The chain couples TRBV5-1 to TRBJ2-3; 7 bases are shared with TRBD2. Germline CDR1 SGHRS, CDR2 YFSETQ. This CDR3 comprises 15 residues. V shed 0 bases and J 2 bases; nucleotides not matched to a gene: 3.

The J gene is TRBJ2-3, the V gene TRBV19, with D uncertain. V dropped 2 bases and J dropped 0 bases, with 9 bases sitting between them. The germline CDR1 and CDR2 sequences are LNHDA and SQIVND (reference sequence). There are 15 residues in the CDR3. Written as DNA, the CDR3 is TGTGCCAGTAGTATATCGACACTTAGCACAGATACGCAGTATTTT. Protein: CASSISTLSTDTQYF.

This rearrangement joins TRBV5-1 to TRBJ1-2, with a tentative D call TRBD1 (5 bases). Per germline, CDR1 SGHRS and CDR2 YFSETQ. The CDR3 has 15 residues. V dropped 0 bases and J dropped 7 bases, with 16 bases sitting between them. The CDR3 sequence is CASSLGQQIQGGYTF. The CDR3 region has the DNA TGCGCCAGCAGCTTGGGACAACAAATCCAGGGTGGCTACACCTTC.

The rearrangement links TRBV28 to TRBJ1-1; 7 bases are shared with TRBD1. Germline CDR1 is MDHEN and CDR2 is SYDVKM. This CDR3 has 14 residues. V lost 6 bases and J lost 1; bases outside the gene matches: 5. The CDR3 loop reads CASRKGTANTEAFF. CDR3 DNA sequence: TGTGCCAGCAGGAAAGGGACAGCGAACACTGAAGCTTTCTTT.

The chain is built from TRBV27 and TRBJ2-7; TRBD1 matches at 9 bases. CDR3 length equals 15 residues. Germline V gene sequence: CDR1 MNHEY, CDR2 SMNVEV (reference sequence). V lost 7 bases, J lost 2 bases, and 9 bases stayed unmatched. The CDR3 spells CASKAVGTGTYEQYF. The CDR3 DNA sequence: TGTGCCAGCAAAGCTGTGGGGACAGGGACCTACGAGCAGTACTTC.

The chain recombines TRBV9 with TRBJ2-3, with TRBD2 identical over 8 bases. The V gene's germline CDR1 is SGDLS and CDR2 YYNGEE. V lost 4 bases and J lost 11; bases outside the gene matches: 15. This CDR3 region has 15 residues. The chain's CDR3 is CASSSLGGVAGGQYF. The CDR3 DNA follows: TGTGCCAGCAGCTCCCTAGGGGGAGTGGCGGGGGGGCAGTATTTT.

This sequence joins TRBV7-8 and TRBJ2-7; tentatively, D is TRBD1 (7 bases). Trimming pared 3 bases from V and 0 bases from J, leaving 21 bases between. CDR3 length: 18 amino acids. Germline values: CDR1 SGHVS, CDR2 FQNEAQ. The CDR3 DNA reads TGTGCCAGCAGCTTCAAGACCGCGGGACAGTTCAGCTCCTACGAGCAGTACTTC. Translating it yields CASSFKTAGQFSSYEQYF.

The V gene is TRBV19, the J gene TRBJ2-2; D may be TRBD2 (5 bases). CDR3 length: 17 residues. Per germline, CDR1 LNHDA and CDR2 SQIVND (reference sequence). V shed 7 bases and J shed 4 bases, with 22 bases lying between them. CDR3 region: CASTRQGISESTGELFF. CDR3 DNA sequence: TGTGCCAGTACCCGCCAAGGAATTAGCGAGAGCACCGGGGAGCTGTTTTTT.

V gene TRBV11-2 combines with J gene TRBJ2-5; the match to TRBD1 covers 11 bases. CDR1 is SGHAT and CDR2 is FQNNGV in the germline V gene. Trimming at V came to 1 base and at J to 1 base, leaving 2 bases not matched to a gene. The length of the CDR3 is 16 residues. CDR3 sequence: CASSLGGTGGQETQYF. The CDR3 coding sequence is TGTGCCAGCAGCTTAGGCGGGACAGGGGGCCAAGAGACCCAGTACTTC.

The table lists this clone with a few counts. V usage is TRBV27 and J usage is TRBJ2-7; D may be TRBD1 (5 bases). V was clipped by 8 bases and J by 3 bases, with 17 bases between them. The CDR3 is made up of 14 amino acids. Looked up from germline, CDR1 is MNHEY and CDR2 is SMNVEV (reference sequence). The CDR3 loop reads CASGLQGSNYEQYF. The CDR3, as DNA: TGTGCCAGCGGGCTTCAGGGCAGCAACTACGAGCAGTACTTC.

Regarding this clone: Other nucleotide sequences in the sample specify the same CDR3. The CDR3 spells CASSPGQGAYEQYF. CDR3 sequence (DNA): TGCGCCAGCAGCCCGGGACAGGGGGCCTACGAGCAGTACTTC. The rearrangement links TRBV5-1 to TRBJ2-7; 11 bases agree with TRBD1. J gave up 2 bases and V 4 bases, and 2 bases lay outside the gene matches. The CDR3 is made up of 14 amino acids. Germline-derived CDR1 and CDR2 are SGHRS and YFSETQ.

CDR3 amino acids: CASSEWGRLGDPQETQYF. The CDR3 DNA follows: TGTGCCAGCAGTGAATGGGGCCGCTTGGGCGACCCTCAAGAGACCCAGTACTTC. J is TRBJ2-5 and V is TRBV2, with a tentative D call TRBD1 (5 bases). The CDR3 totals 18 residues. Trimming removed 2 bases at V and 2 bases at J, with 21 bases between. In germline, CDR1 is SNHLY, CDR2 FYNNEI.

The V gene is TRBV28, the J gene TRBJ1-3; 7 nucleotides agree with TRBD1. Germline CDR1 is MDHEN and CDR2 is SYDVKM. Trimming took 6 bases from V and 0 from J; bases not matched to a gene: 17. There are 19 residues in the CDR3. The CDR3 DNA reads TGTGCCAGCAGATCAACAAGGAGACAGGGATGGGCCTCTGGAAACACCATATATTTT. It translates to CASRSTRRQGWASGNTIYF.

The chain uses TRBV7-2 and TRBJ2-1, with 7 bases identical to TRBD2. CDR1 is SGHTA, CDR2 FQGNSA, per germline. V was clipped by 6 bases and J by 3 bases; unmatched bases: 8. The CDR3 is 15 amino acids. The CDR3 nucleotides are TGTGCCAGCAGGAAGTCCGGGACTAACTACAATGAGCAGTTCTTC. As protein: CASRKSGTNYNEQFF.

CDR3 loop: CASSSQGQGAINEQFF. The CDR3 DNA reads as TGTGCCAGCAGTTCCCAGGGACAGGGGGCTATCAATGAGCAGTTCTTC. This chain connects TRBV6-5 to TRBJ2-1, with 12 bases aligning to TRBD1. Per germline, CDR1 MNHEY and CDR2 SVGAGI. The V gene end was trimmed by 4 bases and the J gene end by 6 bases; junction bases not matched to a gene: 7. The CDR3 is 16 amino acids.

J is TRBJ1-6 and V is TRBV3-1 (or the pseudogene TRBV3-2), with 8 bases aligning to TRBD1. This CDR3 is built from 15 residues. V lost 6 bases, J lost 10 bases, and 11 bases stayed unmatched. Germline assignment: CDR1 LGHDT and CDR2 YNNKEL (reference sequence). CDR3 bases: TGTGCCAGCAGACAAACCGGGACAGGTTTGTCACCCCTCCACTTT. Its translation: CASRQTGTGLSPLHF.

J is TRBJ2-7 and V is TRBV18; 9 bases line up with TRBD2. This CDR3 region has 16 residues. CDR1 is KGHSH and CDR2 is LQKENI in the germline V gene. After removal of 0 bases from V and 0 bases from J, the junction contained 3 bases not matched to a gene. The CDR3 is CASSPPSSGVSYEQYF. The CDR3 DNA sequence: TGTGCCAGCTCACCACCTTCTAGCGGGGTCTCCTACGAGCAGTACTTC.

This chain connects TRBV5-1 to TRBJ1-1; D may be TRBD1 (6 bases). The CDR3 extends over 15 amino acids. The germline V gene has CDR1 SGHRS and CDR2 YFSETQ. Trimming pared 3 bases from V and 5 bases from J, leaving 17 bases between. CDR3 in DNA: TGCGCCAGCAGCTCCTCGGCGCCAGGGGCGACTGAAGCTTTCTTT. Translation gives CASSSSAPGATEAFF.

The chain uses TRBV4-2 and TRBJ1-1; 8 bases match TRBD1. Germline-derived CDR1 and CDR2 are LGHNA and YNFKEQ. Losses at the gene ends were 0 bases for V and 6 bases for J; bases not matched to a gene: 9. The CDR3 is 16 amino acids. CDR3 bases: TGTGCCAGCAGCCAAGATCCCGGACAGGGTTGGCCTGAAGCTTTCTTT. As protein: CASSQDPGQGWPEAFF.

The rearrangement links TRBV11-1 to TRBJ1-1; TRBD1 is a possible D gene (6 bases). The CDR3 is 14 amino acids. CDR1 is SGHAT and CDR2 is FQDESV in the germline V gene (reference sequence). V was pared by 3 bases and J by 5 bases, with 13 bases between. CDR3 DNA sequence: TGTGCCAGCAGCTTTCGGACAGTTAGGACTGAAGCTTTCTTT. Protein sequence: CASSFRTVRTEAFF. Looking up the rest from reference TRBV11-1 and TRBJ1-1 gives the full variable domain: EAEVAQSPRYKITEKSQAVAFWCDPISGHATLYWYRQILGQGPELLVQFQDESVVDDSQLPKDRFSAERLKGVDSTLKIQPAELGDSAMYLCASSFRTVRTEAFFGQGTRLTVV.

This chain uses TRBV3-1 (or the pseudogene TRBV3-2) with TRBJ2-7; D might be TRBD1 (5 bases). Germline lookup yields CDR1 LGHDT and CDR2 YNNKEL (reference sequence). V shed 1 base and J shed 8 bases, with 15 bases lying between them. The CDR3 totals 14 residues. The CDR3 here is CASSQARGSWQQYF. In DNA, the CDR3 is TGTGCCAGCAGCCAAGCAAGGGGCAGTTGGCAGCAGTACTTC.

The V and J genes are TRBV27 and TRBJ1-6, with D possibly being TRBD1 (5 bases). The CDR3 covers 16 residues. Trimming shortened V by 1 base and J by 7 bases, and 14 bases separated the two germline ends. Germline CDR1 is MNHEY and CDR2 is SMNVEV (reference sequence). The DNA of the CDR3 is TGTGCCAGCAGTTTATGGGGCTTGGGTGGGAATTCACCCCTCCACTTT. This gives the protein CASSLWGLGGNSPLHF.

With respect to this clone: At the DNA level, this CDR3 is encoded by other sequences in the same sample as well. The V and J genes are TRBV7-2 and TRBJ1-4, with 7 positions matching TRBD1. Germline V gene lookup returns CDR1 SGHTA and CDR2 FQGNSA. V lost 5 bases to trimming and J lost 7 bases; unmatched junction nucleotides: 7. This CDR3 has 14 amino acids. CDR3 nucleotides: TGTGCCAGCAGCCCGACAGGGTTAGGTGAAAAACTGTTTTTT. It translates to CASSPTGLGEKLFF.

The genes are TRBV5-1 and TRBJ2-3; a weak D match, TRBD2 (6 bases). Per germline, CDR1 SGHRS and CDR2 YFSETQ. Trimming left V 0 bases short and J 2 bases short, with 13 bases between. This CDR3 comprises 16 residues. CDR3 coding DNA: TGCGCCAGCAGCTTGGTTGGGGGAGGCGTCACAGATACGCAGTATTTT. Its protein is CASSLVGGGVTDTQYF.

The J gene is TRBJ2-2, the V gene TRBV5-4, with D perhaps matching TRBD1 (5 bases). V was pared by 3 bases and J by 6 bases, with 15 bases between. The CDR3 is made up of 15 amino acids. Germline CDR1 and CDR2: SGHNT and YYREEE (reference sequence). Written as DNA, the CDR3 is TGTGCCAGCAGCTCTCAGGGTGAAAGGGCCGGGGAGCTGTTTTTT. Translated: CASSSQGERAGELFF.